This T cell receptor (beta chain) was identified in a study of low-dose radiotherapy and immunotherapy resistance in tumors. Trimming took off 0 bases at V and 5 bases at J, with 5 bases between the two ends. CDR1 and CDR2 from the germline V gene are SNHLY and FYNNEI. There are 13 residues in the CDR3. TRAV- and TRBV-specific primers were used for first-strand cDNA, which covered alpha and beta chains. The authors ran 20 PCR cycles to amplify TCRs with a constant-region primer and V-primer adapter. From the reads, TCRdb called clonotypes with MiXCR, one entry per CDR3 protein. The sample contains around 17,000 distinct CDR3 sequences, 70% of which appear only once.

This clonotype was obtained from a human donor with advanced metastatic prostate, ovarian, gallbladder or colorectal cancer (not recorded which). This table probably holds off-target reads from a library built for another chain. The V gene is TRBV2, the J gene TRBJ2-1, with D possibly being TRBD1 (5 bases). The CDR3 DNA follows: TGTGCCAGCAGTGAAGCAGGGGACAATGAGCAGTTCTTC. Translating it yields CASSEAGDNEQFF.